This T cell receptor beta chain was documented in a study of post-analysis software for immune sequencing data. Germline lookup yields CDR1 GTSNPN and CDR2 SVGIG (reference sequence). The CDR3 is 12 amino acids. The library was made from cDNA and included unique molecular identifiers. From the PCR reads, TCRdb called clonotypes with MiXCR, one entry per CDR3 protein. The repertoire includes about 160,000 distinct CDR3 sequences, roughly 34% of them detected once, and under 30% sits in the top ten. Of note for this clonotype: At one of its ends the junction is not consistent with the germline gene, which may arise from a read error.

This material consisted of blood, taken after autologous hematopoietic stem cell transplantation. The TCR sequence derives from a girl between 10 and 17 years old with multiple sclerosis. The chain carries TRBV30 and TRBJ1-1; 8 positions match TRBD1. The CDR3 sequence is CAYRQGNTETFF. CDR3 nucleotides: TGTGCCTACCGACAGGGGAACACTGAAACTTTCTTT.